Shown below are 29 T cell receptor beta chains from a single sample sequenced in a study of naive and memory T cell subsets. Study-wide results and caveats: Possibly reflecting memory cells re-expressing CD45RA, a few larger clonotypes occurred in naive repertoires, especially CD8.

These TCRs are of unknown antigen specificity. Two oligonucleotides, mixed equimolar, formed the beta constant-region primer covering TRBC1 and TRBC2. The ligated cDNA underwent four PCR rounds using SP2 and nested alpha and beta constant-region primers. TCRdb processed the UMI-ligation and nested PCR reads anew with MiXCR; each CDR3 protein has one entry. The sample holds 130,000 to 150,000 distinct CDR3 sequences, roughly 23% seen once. Material for sequencing was naive CD4+ T cells from blood. All receptors derive from a human donor in good health.

V and J are TRBV6-5 and TRBJ1-6; a possible D gene is TRBD1 (5 bases). The CDR3 extends over 15 amino acids. V lost 4 bases and J 7 bases, leaving 14 bases between the germline ends. CDR1 is MNHEY, CDR2 SVGAGI, per germline. The CDR3 spells CASSLGPIPNSPLHF. CDR3 in DNA: TGTGCCAGCAGTTTGGGACCGATTCCAAATTCACCCCTCCACTTT.

This clonotype turned up a few times. This sequence joins TRBV27 and TRBJ2-1; the D gene is possibly TRBD2 (5 bases). Germline-derived CDR1 and CDR2 are MNHEY and SMNVEV (reference sequence). The CDR3 spans 15 residues. The V end was cut by 5 bases, the J end by 2 bases, with 13 bases between. The CDR3 loop is CASSHSGFTYNEQFF. The CDR3 DNA sequence: TGTGCCAGCAGTCACAGCGGCTTTACCTACAATGAGCAGTTCTTC.

This clonotype has more than one count but fewer than ten. The rearrangement uses TRBV5-5 and TRBJ1-5; D is unresolved. Per the germline V gene, CDR1 is SGHKS and CDR2 is YYEKEE (reference sequence). Trimming stripped 4 bases from V and 0 bases from J, with 11 bases between. The CDR3 has 15 residues. The CDR3 sequence: CASSKTRYSNQPQHF. The DNA of the CDR3 is TGTGCCAGCAGCAAAACACGGTATAGCAATCAGCCCCAGCATTTT. Variable domain in full (rest from reference TRBV5-5 and TRBJ1-5): DAGVTQSPTHLIKTRGQQVTLRCSPISGHKSVSWYQQVLGQGPQFIFQYYEKEERGRGNFPDRFSARQFPNYSSELNVNALLLGDSALYLCASSKTRYSNQPQHFGDGTRLSIL.

This chain connects TRBV10-3 to TRBJ1-5; weak D call: TRBD1 (6 bases). V lost 3 bases and J 7 bases, leaving 13 bases between the germline ends. Germline V gene data show CDR1 as ENHRY and CDR2 as SYGVKD. The CDR3 consists of 14 residues. CDR3 bases: TGTGCCATCAGTGATAGCGGGCAGGGGCAGCCCCAGCATTTT. Its translation: CAISDSGQGQPQHF.

The chain links TRBV2 to TRBJ2-3, with TRBD2 matching 7 bases. With 1 base clipped from V and 1 base from J, the junction kept 8 bases outside the gene matches. Germline CDR1 SNHLY, CDR2 FYNNEI. This CDR3 is 17 amino acids long. This chain's CDR3 is CASSEERLAWGTDTQYF. DNA of the CDR3: TGTGCCAGCAGTGAAGAACGACTAGCTTGGGGCACAGATACGCAGTATTTT.

In nucleotides, the CDR3 is TGTGCCAGCAGCCGAAGGACTAGCGGCACAGATACGCAGTATTTT. Its protein product is CASSRRTSGTDTQYF. V gene TRBV14 combines with J gene TRBJ2-3; 9 positions match TRBD2. Germline loops: CDR1 SGHDN, CDR2 FVKESK. After removal of 4 bases from V and 1 base from J, the junction contained 3 bases not matched to a gene. There are 15 residues in the CDR3.

The V call is TRBV20-1, the J call TRBJ1-1, with D unresolved. This CDR3 has 14 amino acids. Germline V lookup: CDR1 DFQATT, CDR2 SNEGSKA (reference sequence). The CDR3 DNA reads TGCATCGTGGGCCGGAGTATGATGAACACTGAAGCTTTCTTT. This codes for CIVGRSMMNTEAFF.

This clonotype was picked up a small number of times. The V and J genes are TRBV9 and TRBJ1-5, with 7 bases identical to TRBD1. CDR3 length: 14 amino acids. CDR1 is SGDLS, CDR2 YYNGEE, per germline. After removal of 2 bases from V and 6 bases from J, the junction contained 5 bases not matched to a gene. Here the CDR3 reads CASSVTGDGQPQHF. As DNA, the CDR3 is TGTGCCAGCAGCGTTACAGGGGATGGTCAGCCCCAGCATTTT. The full variable domain, completed using reference TRBV9 and TRBJ1-5, is DSGVTQTPKHLITATGQRVTLRCSPRSGDLSVYWYQQSLDQGLQFLIQYYNGEERAKGNILERFSAQQFPDLHSELNLSSLELGDSALYFCASSVTGDGQPQHFGDGTRLSIL.

This clonotype was recorded at least ten times. J is TRBJ2-1 and V is TRBV29-1, with 13 nucleotides matching TRBD2. CDR1 and CDR2 from the germline V gene are SQVTM and ANQGSEA. The CDR3 length is 15 residues. V lost 6 bases and J lost 4; bases outside the gene matches: 6. Here the CDR3 DNA reads TGCAGCGTAGAGGGACTAGCGGGACGGTACAATGAGCAGTTCTTC. Translation: CSVEGLAGRYNEQFF.

This chain joins TRBV20-1 and TRBJ1-2; 9 nucleotides line up with TRBD1. Germline V CDR1 and CDR2: DFQATT, SNEGSKA (reference sequence). This CDR3 is built from 15 residues. V trimming: 4 bases; J trimming: 0 bases; junction bases outside the gene matches: 6. In DNA, the CDR3 is TGCAGTGCTAACCAACAGGGGGCGACTAACTATGGCTACACCTTC. It codes for CSANQQGATNYGYTF.

V gene TRBV10-3 combines with J gene TRBJ2-3, with D unresolved. The CDR3 contains 11 residues. Trimming cost V 4 bases and J 11 bases, with 10 bases left between them. Germline CDR1 ENHRY, CDR2 SYGVKD. This CDR3 is CAISAGPMQYF. CDR3 DNA: TGTGCCATCAGTGCCGGACCGATGCAGTATTTT.

With regard to this clonotype: Germline and junction disagree at one end, which may indicate a read error. V gene TRBV7-2 combines with J gene TRBJ2-1, with 14 bases lining up with TRBD2. The germline V gene encodes CDR1 SGHTA and CDR2 FQGNSA. CDR3 length equals 15 residues. The CDR3 is CASSLWPGTSGSGLF. Written as DNA, the CDR3 is TGTGCCAGCAGCTTATGGCCCGGGACTAGCGGGAGTGGGCTCTTC.

This chain uses TRBV4-1 with TRBJ2-5, with 7 bases fitting TRBD1. The CDR3 totals 17 residues. V trimming: 0 bases; J trimming: 1 base; junction bases outside the gene matches: 8. The germline V gene encodes CDR1 MGHRA and CDR2 YSYEKL. CDR3 DNA: TGCGCCAGCAGCCAAGAAGGGGGCGAACGGATCCAAGAGACCCAGTACTTC. This encodes CASSQEGGERIQETQYF.

In its sample, this clonotype was seen a few times. The CDR3 spells CASSLIYLNNEQFF. The CDR3 DNA follows: TGCGCCAGCAGTCTTATATATTTAAACAATGAGCAGTTCTTC. This chain connects TRBV5-1 to TRBJ2-1; no firm D call. Germline V gene lookup returns CDR1 SGHRS and CDR2 YFSETQ. The CDR3 is 14 amino acids. V was trimmed by 5 bases and J by 5 bases, leaving 14 bases between them.

This sequence joins TRBV5-1 and TRBJ2-1; 12 bases are shared with TRBD2. The CDR3 runs 16 residues. CDR1 is SGHRS and CDR2 is YFSETQ in the germline V gene. V shed 4 bases and J 7 bases; nucleotides not matched to a gene: 9. As DNA, the CDR3 is TGCGCCAGCAGCCACCGAGGACTAGCGGGGAGGAATGAGCAGTTCTTC. Protein sequence: CASSHRGLAGRNEQFF. The variable domain in full, completed from reference TRBV5-1 and TRBJ2-1, reads KAGVTQTPRYLIKTRGQQVTLSCSPISGHRSVSWYQQTPGQGLQFLFEYFSETQRNKGNFPGRFSGRQFSNSRSEMNVSTLELGDSALYLCASSHRGLAGRNEQFFGPGTRLTVL.

This clonotype was seen more than once but under ten times. This rearrangement joins TRBV28 to TRBJ2-6; the D gene is possibly TRBD1 (5 bases). Trimming pared 2 bases from V and 2 bases from J, leaving 7 bases between. The V gene's germline CDR1 is MDHEN and CDR2 SYDVKM. The CDR3 covers 15 residues. The CDR3 DNA follows: TGTGCCAGCAGTTTAGTAGGGGCTGGGGCCAACGTCCTGACTTTC. Protein sequence: CASSLVGAGANVLTF.

This clonotype has ten or more counts. This chain uses TRBV28 with TRBJ2-2, with D possibly being TRBD1 (5 bases). The CDR3 totals 14 residues. Trimming shortened V by 10 bases and J by 0 bases, and 12 bases separated the two germline ends. Germline V gene sequence: CDR1 MDHEN, CDR2 SYDVKM. The CDR3 bases are TGTGCCACCAGGACACATACGAACACCGGGGAGCTGTTTTTT. Encoded protein: CATRTHTNTGELFF.

Only a few counts were recorded for this clonotype. The V call is TRBV5-1, the J call TRBJ2-7, with D unresolved. The germline V and J ends were trimmed by 1 base and 3 bases, with 8 bases remaining between them. Germline CDR1 and CDR2: SGHRS and YFSETQ. This CDR3 is built from 13 residues. DNA of the CDR3: TGCGCCAGCAGCTTGCAGGTGGACTACGAGCAGTACTTC. Its protein product is CASSLQVDYEQYF.

In its sample, this clonotype was seen many times. The rearrangement links TRBV20-1 to TRBJ2-3, with D unclear. The CDR3 contains 14 residues. V lost 6 bases to trimming and J lost 0 bases, with 13 bases between them. Germline values: CDR1 DFQATT, CDR2 SNEGSKA (reference sequence). CDR3 sequence reads: CSAPRLSSTDTQYF. Here the CDR3 DNA reads TGCAGTGCGCCGAGACTGTCTAGCACAGATACGCAGTATTTT.

The chain carries TRBV28 and TRBJ2-3, with a possible D match to TRBD1 (6 bases). V was clipped by 4 bases and J by 9 bases, with 11 bases between them. The CDR3 covers 12 residues. Germline CDR1 is MDHEN and CDR2 is SYDVKM. The CDR3 nucleotides read TGTGCCAGCAGTTCCCAGGGGAACACGCAGTATTTT. Translating gives CASSSQGNTQYF.

This clonotype was observed a handful of times. The CDR3 DNA follows: TGTGCCAGCAGTCCAAGATGGATGGGTAGCACAGATACGCAGTATTTT. Its translation is CASSPRWMGSTDTQYF. V gene TRBV27 combines with J gene TRBJ2-3, with D uncertain. Trimming removed 5 bases at V and 0 bases at J, with 15 bases between. Germline V CDR1 and CDR2: MNHEY, SMNVEV (reference sequence). The CDR3 extends over 16 amino acids.

This clonotype has only a few counts. The chain joins TRBV12-3 or TRBV12-4 to TRBJ1-2; possible D gene TRBD1, 6 bases. The CDR3 has 13 residues. The V end was cut by 7 bases, the J end by 4 bases, with 13 bases between. DNA for the CDR3: TGTGCCAGCATCAAGGACAGCCTCTATGGCTACACCTTC. Amino acid sequence: CASIKDSLYGYTF.

This clonotype has a handful of counts. The V gene is TRBV12-3 or TRBV12-4, the J gene TRBJ1-5; no firm D call. The CDR3 has 18 residues. Deletions cut 3 bases from V and 2 bases from J, with 20 bases between. The CDR3 is CASSFGRSSFDGNQPQHF. CDR3 DNA: TGTGCCAGCAGTTTCGGCAGGAGTTCTTTCGACGGCAATCAGCCCCAGCATTTT.

The gene calls are TRBV6-1 and TRBJ1-2; D remains unclear. V lost 5 bases and J lost 7, with 11 bases in between. The germline CDR1 and CDR2 sequences are MNHNS and SASEGT. This CDR3 region has 12 residues. In DNA, the CDR3 is TGTGCCAGCAGTTTCCCGGGTGGTGGCTACACCTTC. Translating gives CASSFPGGGYTF.

The rearrangement joins TRBV5-1 to TRBJ1-2, with D possibly TRBD1 on 6 matching bases. This CDR3 contains 15 residues. Germline CDR1 reads SGHRS; CDR2 reads YFSETQ. Trimming removed 3 bases from V and 3 bases from J, with 15 bases in between. The CDR3 reads CASSWGGQADYGYTF. CDR3 coding DNA: TGCGCCAGCAGCTGGGGGGGGCAGGCGGACTATGGCTACACCTTC.

This clonotype has ten or more counts. V is TRBV30 and J is TRBJ1-1; weak D call: TRBD1 (5 bases). Trimming stripped 4 bases from V and 1 base from J, with 13 bases between. CDR1 is GTSNPN, CDR2 SVGIG, per germline (reference sequence). This CDR3 is 14 amino acids long. CDR3: CAWTPGRRNTEAFF. CDR3 in DNA: TGTGCCTGGACCCCGGGACGGCGGAACACTGAAGCTTTCTTT.

The chain uses TRBV12-3 or TRBV12-4 and TRBJ1-6; D may be TRBD1 (5 bases). The CDR3 is made up of 15 amino acids. V gave up 0 bases and J gave up 5 bases, with 8 bases separating them. The CDR3 loop reads CASSLAAGNNSPLHF. In DNA, the CDR3 is TGTGCCAGCAGTTTAGCGGCAGGGAATAATTCACCCCTCCACTTT.

This clonotype was observed a handful of times. This rearrangement joins TRBV11-2 to TRBJ1-2; D is unclear. Trimming removed 2 bases from V and 4 bases from J, with 8 bases in between. CDR3 length: 13 amino acids. Germline CDR1 SGHAT, CDR2 FQNNGV. The CDR3 reads CASSLSPPYGYTF. In nucleotides, the CDR3 is TGTGCCAGCAGCTTATCCCCTCCCTATGGCTACACCTTC.

CDR3: CASSPQGVYETQYF. Written as DNA, the CDR3 is TGTGCCAGTAGCCCGCAGGGGGTCTACGAGACCCAGTACTTC. The J gene is TRBJ2-5, the V gene TRBV19; 7 bases agree with TRBD1. This CDR3 is built from 14 residues. The germline CDR1 and CDR2 sequences are LNHDA and SQIVND (reference sequence). With 6 bases clipped from V and 5 bases from J, the junction kept 9 bases outside the gene matches.